This is a list of T cell receptor beta chains from one sample in a study of CD8 T cells in ankylosing spondylitis. TCRdb passed the 5' RACE reads through MiXCR, listing each CDR3 protein once. The table lists roughly 14,000 distinct CDR3 sequences, about 2.7% of them singletons. The sequenced sample consisted of blood, either unsorted or a sorted T cell fraction (not recorded which). The receptors derive from a male donor with ankylosing spondylitis or in good health (not recorded which). Each CDR3 is given with its conserved first and last residue. D genes are given only for firm matches. Size values are once, few and many counts, or a class for expanded clones, and some rows have none.

V gene,CDR3 length,D gene,J gene,clone size,CDR3 protein,CDR3 DNA
TRBV9,13,.,TRBJ2-6,many,CASSASGANVLTF,TGTGCCAGCAGCGCATCTGGGGCCAACGTCCTGACTTTC
TRBV9,16,.,TRBJ1-6,many,CASSVALGGLGSPLHF,TGTGCCAGCAGCGTAGCTCTCGGGGGGTTAGGTTCACCCCTCCACTTT
TRBV9,11,.,TRBJ1-2,medium-sized,CASSEDSRYTF,TGTGCCAGCAGCGAAGACAGCCGCTACACCTTC
TRBV9,16,TRBD2,TRBJ2-3,many,CASSARTSGRTDTQYF,TGTGCCAGCAGCGCCAGGACTAGCGGGAGAACAGATACGCAGTATTTT
TRBV9,15,TRBD2,TRBJ2-5,many,CASSEPAGGLETQYF,TGTGCCAGCAGCGAGCCAGCGGGGGGGCTGGAGACCCAGTACTTC
TRBV9,14,.,TRBJ1-1,many,CASSVGGQGAEAFF,TGTGCCAGCAGCGTAGGGGGGCAGGGAGCAGAAGCTTTCTTT
TRBV9,15,TRBD1,TRBJ1-3,many,CASSAQGTGGNTIYF,TGTGCCAGCAGCGCTCAGGGGACAGGAGGAAACACCATATATTTT
TRBV9,14,.,TRBJ2-3,many,CASSVGLARGTQYF,TGTGCCAGCAGCGTAGGCCTAGCCCGAGGTACGCAGTATTTT
TRBV9,14,.,TRBJ2-5,many,CASSPPAPRETQYF,TGTGCCAGCAGCCCCCCCGCACCGCGGGAGACCCAGTACTTC
TRBV9,14,.,TRBJ2-3,.,CASSVAGRPDTQYF,TGTGCCAGCAGCGTAGCCGGGAGACCAGATACGCAGTATTTT
TRBV9,15,TRBD1,TRBJ2-1,many,CASSSTQGRYNEQFF,TGTGCCAGCAGCTCCACACAGGGGAGATACAATGAGCAGTTCTTC
TRBV9,14,.,TRBJ1-1,many,CASSVVSDSPEAFF,TGTGCCAGCAGCGTAGTCTCCGACAGCCCTGAAGCTTTCTTT
TRBV9,15,TRBD2,TRBJ2-1,many,CASSSTSGRASEQFF,TGTGCCAGCAGCTCTACTAGCGGGAGGGCCAGTGAGCAGTTCTTC
TRBV9,15,.,TRBJ1-2,medium-sized,CASSENDRLYYGYTF,TGTGCCAGCAGCGAAAACGACAGGTTGTACTATGGCTACACCTTC
TRBV9,15,.,TRBJ2-2,medium-sized,CASSVDLGGTGELFF,TGTGCCAGCAGCGTAGACCTAGGGGGCACCGGGGAGCTGTTTTTT
TRBV9,11,.,TRBJ2-1,once,CASSGANEQFF,TGTGCCAGCAGCGGAGCGAATGAGCAGTTCTTC
TRBV9,15,.,TRBJ1-2,medium-sized,CASSVVGGSSYGYTF,TGTGCCAGCAGCGTAGTAGGGGGGTCATCCTATGGCTACACCTTC
TRBV9,16,.,TRBJ1-2,medium-sized,CASSVAGTGTGYGYTF,TGTGCCAGCAGCGTAGCCGGAACAGGGACCGGGTATGGCTACACCTTC
TRBV9,17,TRBD1,TRBJ1-2,many,CASSVMDRVAPDYGYTF,TGTGCCAGCAGCGTGATGGACAGGGTCGCCCCCGACTATGGCTACACCTTC
TRBV9,13,.,TRBJ2-1,many,CASRRAGMDEQFF,TGTGCCAGCCGGAGGGCCGGGATGGATGAGCAGTTCTTC
TRBV9,17,.,TRBJ2-3,many,CASSVAGTTGRGDTQYF,TGTGCCAGCAGCGTAGCCGGGACAACAGGACGCGGAGATACGCAGTATTTT
TRBV9,15,.,TRBJ2-5,.,CASSVPQALAETQYF,TGTGCCAGCAGCGTGCCACAGGCCTTAGCAGAGACCCAGTACTTC
TRBV9,15,.,TRBJ1-5,.,CASSVRGVSNQPQHF,TGTGCCAGCAGCGTCAGGGGCGTCAGCAATCAGCCCCAGCATTTT
TRBV9,18,.,TRBJ1-3,many,CASSVSGGPGRSGNTIYF,TGTGCCAGCAGCGTATCCGGGGGCCCCGGCCGCTCTGGAAACACCATATATTTT